The clone carrying this T cell receptor beta chain was seen ten or more times. The CDR3 covers 14 residues. Germline CDR1 reads SGHTS; CDR2 reads YDEGEE. Trimming pared 3 bases from V and 4 bases from J, leaving 11 bases between. This record comes from a study of early T cells in non-severe SARS-CoV-2 infection. TCRdb independently ran MiXCR on the 5' RACE reads; one entry per CDR3 protein. This table has over 80,000 distinct CDR3 sequences, 14% appearing once. The sequenced sample consisted of whole blood. This TCR was recovered from an adult who was a healthcare worker with PCR-confirmed SARS-CoV-2 infection or an uninfected control (not recorded which). V gene TRBV5-8 combines with J gene TRBJ2-1; D remains unclear. The CDR3 DNA sequence: TGTGCCAGCAGCTCCGATGGACCTTACAATGAGCAGTTCTTC. Its protein product is CASSSDGPYNEQFF. The full variable domain, in which reference TRBV5-8 and TRBJ2-1 provide the parts outside the CDR3, is EAGVTQSPTHLIKTRGQQATLRCSPISGHTSVYWYQQALGLGLQFLLWYDEGEERNRGNFPPRFSGRQFPNYSSELNVNALELEDSALYLCASSSDGPYNEQFFGPGTRLTVL.